Included here is one T cell receptor beta chain sequence, with context. Primers for the PCR totalled 60 Vbeta and 13 Jbeta. Libraries were prepared by immunoSEQ multiplex PCR; TCRdb keeps only in-frame clonotypes and omits some of them. The sample contains tens of thousands of clones, about 85% of which appear only once. The data derive from a study of cytomegalovirus exposure and HLA in healthy donors. About the research overall: The Caucasian-associated ancestry cluster contained about four fifths of the roughly 390 genotyped donors.

The V and J ends lost 1 base and 8 bases, in that order; junction bases with no gene match: 7. The length of the CDR3 is 14 residues. Germline values: CDR1 GTSNPN, CDR2 SVGIG (reference sequence). The sequence was collected from a girl aged 2-10 years in good health and CMV-seropositive. Source material: PBMCs. This chain connects TRBV30 to TRBJ1-2; 10 bases are a match to TRBD1. CDR3 nucleotide sequence: TGTGCCTGGAGTGCCGCGGGACAGGGGATCGGCTACACCTTC. Translation: CAWSAAGQGIGYTF.